The clone carrying this TCR beta chain was found many times. As yet, its antigen is unknown. CDR3 size: 14 residues. Unmatched junction bases numbered 9, after V lost 3 bases and J lost 5 bases. Germline V lookup: CDR1 DFQATT, CDR2 SNEGSKA (reference sequence). This sample is part of a study of T cells after yellow fever vaccination. The authors made TCR cDNA by 5'RACE template switching, adding a universal primer site and UMIs. TCRdb re-called the 5' RACE reads with MiXCR, one entry per CDR3 protein. The sample records about 310,000 distinct CDR3 sequences, 3.6% being singletons. Whole-study findings and limits: A small proportion of clonotypes was detected in both the CD4 and CD8 compartments.

The chain is built from TRBV20-1 and TRBJ2-5, with 7 nucleotides matching TRBD1. The origin of this receptor is a man younger than 35 who received the YFV17D yellow fever vaccine. Sequences were derived from PBMCs, sampled on the day of the yellow fever booster vaccination. Written as DNA, the CDR3 is TGCAGTGCTAGGCTCGGTGACAGGGTCGAGACCCAGTACTTC. Translated: CSARLGDRVETQYF.